A selection of T cell receptor beta chains follows, all from one sample in a study of Ad26.COV2.S vaccination and SARS-CoV-2 variants. The data were produced by immunoSEQ multiplex PCR, yet TCRdb's version contains in-frame clones alone and is incomplete. The table shows roughly 400,000 clones, with around 92% occurring only once. Sequenced material: peripheral blood, taken in a trial of Ad26.COV2.S vaccine versus placebo. The receptors shown here come from a person between 18 and 59 years old who received the Ad26.COV2.S COVID-19 vaccine or a placebo. CDR3s leave out the opening cysteine and the closing phenylalanine or tryptophan. The order of the fields is V gene, CDR3 length, clone size, CDR3 protein. A clone size is listed for some rows: how often the clone was seen (once, few, many), or a class if it is expanded.

TRBV11-2 | 10 | NA | ASSLAGTEAF
TRBV19 | 13 | NA | ASSRADYSNQPQH
TRBV6-4 | 11 | NA | ASSSTSYNEQF
TRBV4-1 | 12 | once | ASSLDRGQTEAF
TRBV5-1 | 12 | NA | ASSSEQGNYGYT
TRBV19 | 12 | NA | ASSRLAGTDTQY
TRBV21-1 | 13 | NA | ASSKTGPGGEKLF
TRBV12-3/TRBV12-4 | 11 | NA | ASRAQGVNEQF
TRBV7-9 | 11 | NA | ASKKDINEKLF
TRBV2 | 12 | NA | ASILDLTVETQY
TRBV6-6 | 13 | NA | ASTYLAGSTDTQY
TRBV12-3/TRBV12-4 | 11 | NA | ASSLVSGNTIY
TRBV6-6 | 11 | once | ASTWDRGYEQY
TRBV6-5 | 12 | NA | ASSYEARNSPLH
TRBV5-6 | 10 | once | ASRHTGDTQY
TRBV12-3/TRBV12-4 | 9 | once | ASSTRPEQF
TRBV6-5 | 12 | NA | ASSIPSGANEQF
TRBV5-8 | 14 | NA | ASSLAWPRNTGELF
TRBV7-2 | 11 | few | ASSFGQNYGYT
TRBV7-8 | 15 | NA | ASSLAGGQGSYNEQF
TRBV9 | 11 | NA | ASSGTGYNEQF
TRBV6-5 | 13 | NA | ASSLPGQVYNEQF
TRBV2 | 13 | NA | ASRNPGPSSYEQY